This TCR beta chain emerged from a study of vaccination effects on CD4 cells after COVID-19. This CDR3 comprises 16 residues. CDR1 SGHTA and CDR2 FQGNSA come from the germline V gene. Between the trimmed V and J ends, which lost 5 bases and 1 base, there was a span of 14 bases. Study-wide points: A shortage of convalescent patients and an absence of early post-infection timepoints characterized the study.

Viral peptide pool expansion of antigen-specific CD4+ T cells preceded sequencing in the ViraFEST assay. Following an approximately eleven-day culture, CD4+ T cells were purified. Each vaccine recipient was nucleocapsid antibody negative and had no prior SARS-CoV-2 infection. A half-medium replacement with IL-2 medium was carried out on days 3 and 7. Only in-frame clones appear in the TCRdb table, and some are missing; sequencing was by immunoSEQ multiplex PCR. The table lists approximately 30,000 clones, under 75% of them singletons. For this clone: The antigen is not known.

The TCR sequence derives from a human donor who received a COVID-19 vaccine. The sequencing used CD4+ T cells from PBMCs cultured with SARS-CoV-2 spike peptides, collected before COVID-19 vaccination. The chain employs TRBV7-2 and TRBJ2-2; weak D call: TRBD1 (6 bases). The CDR3 here is CASSLQGLGNTGELFF. CDR3 in DNA: TGTGCCAGCAGCCTACAGGGCCTAGGGAACACCGGGGAGCTGTTTTTT.